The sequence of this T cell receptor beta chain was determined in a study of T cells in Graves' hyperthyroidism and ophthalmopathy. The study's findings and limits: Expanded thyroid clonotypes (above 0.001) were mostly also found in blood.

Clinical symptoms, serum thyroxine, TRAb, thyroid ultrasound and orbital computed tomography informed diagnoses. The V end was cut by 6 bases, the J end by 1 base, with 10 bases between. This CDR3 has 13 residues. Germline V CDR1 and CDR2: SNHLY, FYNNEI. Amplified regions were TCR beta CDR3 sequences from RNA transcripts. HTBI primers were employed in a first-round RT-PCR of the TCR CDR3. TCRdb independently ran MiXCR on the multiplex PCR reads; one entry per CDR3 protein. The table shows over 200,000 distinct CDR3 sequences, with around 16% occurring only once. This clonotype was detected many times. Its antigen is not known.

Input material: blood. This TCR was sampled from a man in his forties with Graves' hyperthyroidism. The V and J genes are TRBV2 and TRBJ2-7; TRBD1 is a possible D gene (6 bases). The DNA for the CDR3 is TGTGCCAGCAGGGGACACTCGTCCTACGAGCAGTACTTC. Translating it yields CASRGHSSYEQYF.